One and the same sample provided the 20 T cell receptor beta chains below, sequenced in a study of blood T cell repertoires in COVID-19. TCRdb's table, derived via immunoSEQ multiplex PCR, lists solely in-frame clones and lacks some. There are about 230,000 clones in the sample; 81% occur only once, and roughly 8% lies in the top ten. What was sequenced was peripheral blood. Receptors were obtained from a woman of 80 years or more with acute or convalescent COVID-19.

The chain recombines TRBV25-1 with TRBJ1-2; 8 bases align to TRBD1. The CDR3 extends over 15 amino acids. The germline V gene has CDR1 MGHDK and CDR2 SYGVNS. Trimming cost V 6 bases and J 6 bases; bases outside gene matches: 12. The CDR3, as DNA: TGTGCCAGCAGGGAGGACAGGGCGTTGACTCATGGCTACACCTTC. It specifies CASREDRALTHGYTF.

Here the CDR3 reads CASSGGADNEQFF. For the CDR3, the DNA is TGTGCCAGCAGCGGAGGGGCTGACAATGAGCAGTTCTTC. The chain couples TRBV2 to TRBJ2-1; possible D gene TRBD2, 6 bases. The germline V and J ends were trimmed by 6 bases and 5 bases, with 11 bases remaining between them. Germline V gives CDR1 SNHLY, CDR2 FYNNEI. This CDR3 contains 13 residues.

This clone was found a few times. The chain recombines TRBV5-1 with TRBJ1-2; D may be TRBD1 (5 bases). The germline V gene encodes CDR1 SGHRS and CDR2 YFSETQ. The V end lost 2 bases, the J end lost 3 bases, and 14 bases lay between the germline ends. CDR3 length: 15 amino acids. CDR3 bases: TGCGCCAGCAGCTTAGGCACAGGAGGGTACTATGGCTACACCTTC. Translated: CASSLGTGGYYGYTF. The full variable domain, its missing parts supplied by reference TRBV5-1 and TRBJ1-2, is KAGVTQTPRYLIKTRGQQVTLSCSPISGHRSVSWYQQTPGQGLQFLFEYFSETQRNKGNFPGRFSGRQFSNSRSEMNVSTLELGDSALYLCASSLGTGGYYGYTFGSGTRLTVV.

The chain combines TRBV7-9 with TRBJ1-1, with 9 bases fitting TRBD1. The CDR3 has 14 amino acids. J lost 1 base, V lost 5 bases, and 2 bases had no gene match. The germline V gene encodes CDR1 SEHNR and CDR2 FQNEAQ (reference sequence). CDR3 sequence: CASSKTGGNTEAFF. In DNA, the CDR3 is TGTGCCAGCAGCAAGACAGGGGGGAACACTGAAGCTTTCTTT.

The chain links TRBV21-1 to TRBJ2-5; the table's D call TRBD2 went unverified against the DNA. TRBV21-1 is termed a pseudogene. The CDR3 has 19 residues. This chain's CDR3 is CASSKEGGLAGGEQETQYF. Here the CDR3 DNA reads TGTGCCAGCAGCAAAGAAGGAGGGTTGGCAGGAGGGGAACAAGAGACCCAGTACTTC.

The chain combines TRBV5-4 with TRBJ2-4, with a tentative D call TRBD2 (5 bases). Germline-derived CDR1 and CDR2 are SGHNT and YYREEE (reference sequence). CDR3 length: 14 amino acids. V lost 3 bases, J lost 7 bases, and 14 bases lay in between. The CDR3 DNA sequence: TGTGCCAGCAGCTCAAATTCGAGGGATAACATTCAGTACTTC. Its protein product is CASSSNSRDNIQYF.

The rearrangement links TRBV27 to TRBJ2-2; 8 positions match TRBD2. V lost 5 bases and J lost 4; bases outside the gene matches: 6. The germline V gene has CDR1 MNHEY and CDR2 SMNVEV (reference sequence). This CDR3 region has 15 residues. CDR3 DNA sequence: TGTGCCAGCAGTCTGGGACTAGGAGGCACCGGGGAGCTGTTTTTT. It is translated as CASSLGLGGTGELFF.

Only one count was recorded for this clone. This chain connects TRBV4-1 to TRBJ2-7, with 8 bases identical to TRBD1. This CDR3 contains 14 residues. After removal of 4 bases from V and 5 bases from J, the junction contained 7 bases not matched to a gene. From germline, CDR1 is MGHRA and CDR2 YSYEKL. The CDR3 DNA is TGCGCCAGCAGCCGGCAGGACAGGGTGGACGAGCAGTACTTC. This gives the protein CASSRQDRVDEQYF.

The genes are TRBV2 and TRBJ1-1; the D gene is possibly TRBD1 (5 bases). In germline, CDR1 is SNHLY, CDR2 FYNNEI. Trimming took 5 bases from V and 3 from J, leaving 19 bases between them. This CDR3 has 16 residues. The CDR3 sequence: CASSRRSGGGDTEAFF. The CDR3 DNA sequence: TGTGCCAGCAGTCGACGTTCAGGTGGGGGGGACACTGAAGCTTTCTTT. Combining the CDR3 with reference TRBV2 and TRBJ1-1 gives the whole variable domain EPEVTQTPSHQVTQMGQEVILRCVPISNHLYFYWYRQILGQKVEFLVSFYNNEISEKSEIFDDQFSVERPDGSNFTLKIRSTKLEDSAMYFCASSRRSGGGDTEAFFGQGTRLTVV.

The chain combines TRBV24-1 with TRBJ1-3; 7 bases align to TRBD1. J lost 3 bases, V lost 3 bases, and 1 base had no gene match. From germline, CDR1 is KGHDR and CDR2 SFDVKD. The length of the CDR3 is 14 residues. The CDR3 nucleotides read TGTGCCACCAGTGATGACAGGGTTGGAAACACCATATATTTT. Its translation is CATSDDRVGNTIYF.

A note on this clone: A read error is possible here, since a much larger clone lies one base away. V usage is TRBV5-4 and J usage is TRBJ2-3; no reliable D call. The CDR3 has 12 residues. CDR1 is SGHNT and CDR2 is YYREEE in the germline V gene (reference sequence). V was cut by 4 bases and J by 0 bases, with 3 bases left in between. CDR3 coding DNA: TGTGCCAGCAGCCTTAGCACAGATACGCAGTATTTT. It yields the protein CASSLSTDTQYF.

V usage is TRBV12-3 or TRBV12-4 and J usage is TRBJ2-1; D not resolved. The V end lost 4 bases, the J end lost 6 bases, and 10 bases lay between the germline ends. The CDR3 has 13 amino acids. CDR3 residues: CASSSPPVNEQFF. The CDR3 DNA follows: TGTGCCAGCAGTTCTCCCCCGGTCAATGAGCAGTTCTTC.

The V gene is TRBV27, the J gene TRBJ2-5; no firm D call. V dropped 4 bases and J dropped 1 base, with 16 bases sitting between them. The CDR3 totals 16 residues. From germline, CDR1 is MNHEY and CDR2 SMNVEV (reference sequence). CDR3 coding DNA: TGTGCCAGCAGTTCTGGTCGCGCGAGGTCCCAAGAGACCCAGTACTTC. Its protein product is CASSSGRARSQETQYF.

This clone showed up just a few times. CDR3 loop: CASSSETGGTLEQYF. The CDR3 coding sequence is TGCGCCAGCAGTTCGGAGACAGGGGGAACCCTCGAGCAGTACTTC. The genes are TRBV5-1 and TRBJ2-7, with TRBD1 matching 9 bases. The V segment lost 5 bases and the J segment 6 bases; nucleotides outside the gene matches: 12. Germline CDR1 and CDR2: SGHRS and YFSETQ. The CDR3 consists of 15 residues.

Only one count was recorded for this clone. The CDR3 coding sequence is TGTGCCAGCAGCAGAATAGCGGGGGCCGCAGATACGCAGTATTTT. Translating it yields CASSRIAGAADTQYF. The chain carries TRBV3-1 (or the pseudogene TRBV3-2) and TRBJ2-3; 9 nucleotides align to TRBD2. The CDR3 runs to 15 residues. V lost 5 bases to trimming and J lost 4 bases; unmatched junction nucleotides: 7. CDR1 LGHDT and CDR2 YNNKEL come from the germline V gene (reference sequence).

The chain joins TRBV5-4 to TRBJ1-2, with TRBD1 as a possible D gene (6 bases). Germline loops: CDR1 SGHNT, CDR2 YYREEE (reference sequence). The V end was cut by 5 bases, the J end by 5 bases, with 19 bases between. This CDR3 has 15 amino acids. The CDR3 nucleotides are TGTGCCAGCAGGGATGGCTTGGGGGCAGGATATGGCTACACCTTC. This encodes CASRDGLGAGYGYTF. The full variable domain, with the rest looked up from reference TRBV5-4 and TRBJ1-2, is ETGVTQSPTHLIKTRGQQVTLRCSSQSGHNTVSWYQQALGQGPQFIFQYYREEENGRGNFPPRFSGLQFPNYSSELNVNALELDDSALYLCASRDGLGAGYGYTFGSGTRLTVV.

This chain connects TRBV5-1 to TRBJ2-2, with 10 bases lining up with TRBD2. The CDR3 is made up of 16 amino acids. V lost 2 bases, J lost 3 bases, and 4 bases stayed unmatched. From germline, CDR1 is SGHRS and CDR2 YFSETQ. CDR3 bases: TGCGCCAGCAGCTTCCTTAGCGGGGGGCACACCGGGGAGCTGTTTTTT. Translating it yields CASSFLSGGHTGELFF.

CDR3 residues: CASSDQGGSSYEQYF. CDR3 coding DNA: TGTGCCAGCAGCGACCAGGGAGGCAGCTCCTACGAGCAGTACTTC. This chain links TRBV9 with TRBJ2-7; maybe TRBD2 (6 bases). Germline V gene sequence: CDR1 SGDLS, CDR2 YYNGEE. This CDR3 region has 15 residues. The ends were cut back, 3 bases at V and 0 bases at J, with 13 bases in the middle.

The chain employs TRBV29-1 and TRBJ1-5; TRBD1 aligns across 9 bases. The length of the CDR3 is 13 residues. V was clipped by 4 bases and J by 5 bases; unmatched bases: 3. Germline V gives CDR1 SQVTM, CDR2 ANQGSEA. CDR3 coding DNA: TGCAGCGTTGGACAGGGGGGGGATCAGCCCCAGCATTTT. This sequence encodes CSVGQGGDQPQHF.

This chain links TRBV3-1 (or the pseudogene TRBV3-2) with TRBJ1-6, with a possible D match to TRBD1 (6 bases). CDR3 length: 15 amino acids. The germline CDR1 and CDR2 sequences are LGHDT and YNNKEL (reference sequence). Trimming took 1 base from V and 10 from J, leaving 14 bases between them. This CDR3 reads CASSQAGQSPSPLHF. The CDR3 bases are TGTGCCAGCAGCCAAGCCGGACAGTCCCCATCACCCCTCCACTTT.